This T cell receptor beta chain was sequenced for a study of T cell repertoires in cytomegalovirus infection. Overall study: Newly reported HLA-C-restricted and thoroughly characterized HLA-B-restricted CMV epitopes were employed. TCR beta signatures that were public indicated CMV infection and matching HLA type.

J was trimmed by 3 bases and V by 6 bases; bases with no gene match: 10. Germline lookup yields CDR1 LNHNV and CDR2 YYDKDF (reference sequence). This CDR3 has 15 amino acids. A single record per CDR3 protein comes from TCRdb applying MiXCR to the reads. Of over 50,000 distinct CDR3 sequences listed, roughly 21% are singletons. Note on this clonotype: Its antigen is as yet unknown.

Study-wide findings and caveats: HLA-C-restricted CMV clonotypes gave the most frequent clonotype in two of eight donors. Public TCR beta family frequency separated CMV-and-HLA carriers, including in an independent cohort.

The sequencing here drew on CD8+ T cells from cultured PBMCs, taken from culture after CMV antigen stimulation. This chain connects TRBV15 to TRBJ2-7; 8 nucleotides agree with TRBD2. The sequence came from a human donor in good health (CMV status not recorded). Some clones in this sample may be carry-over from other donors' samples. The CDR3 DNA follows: TGTGCCACCAGTACCGAGAGCGGGGGACTCTACGAGCAGTACTTC. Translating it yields CATSTESGGLYEQYF.